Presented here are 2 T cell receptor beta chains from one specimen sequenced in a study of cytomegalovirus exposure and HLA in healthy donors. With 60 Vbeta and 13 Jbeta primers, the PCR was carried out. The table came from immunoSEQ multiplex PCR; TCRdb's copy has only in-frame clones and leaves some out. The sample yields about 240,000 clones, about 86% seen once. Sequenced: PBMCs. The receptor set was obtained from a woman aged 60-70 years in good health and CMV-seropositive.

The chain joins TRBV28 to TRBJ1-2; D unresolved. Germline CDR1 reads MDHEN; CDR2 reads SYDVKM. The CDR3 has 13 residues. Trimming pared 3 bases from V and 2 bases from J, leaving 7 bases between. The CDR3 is CASSLRQNYGYTF. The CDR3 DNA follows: TGTGCCAGCAGTTTGAGGCAGAACTATGGCTACACCTTC.

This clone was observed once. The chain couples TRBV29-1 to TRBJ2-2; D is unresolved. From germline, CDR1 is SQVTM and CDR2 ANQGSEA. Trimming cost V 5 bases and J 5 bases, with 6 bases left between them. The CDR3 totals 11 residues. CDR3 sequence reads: CSVYITGELFF. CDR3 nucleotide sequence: TGCAGCGTTTATATTACCGGGGAGCTGTTTTTT.